The clone carrying this T cell receptor beta chain was observed a handful of times. V gave up 4 bases and J gave up 7 bases; unmatched junction bases: 8. The CDR3 consists of 15 residues. Per the germline V gene, CDR1 is SGHDT and CDR2 is YYEEEE. The record originates from a study of blood T cell repertoires in COVID-19. Method: immunoSEQ multiplex PCR; TCRdb's copy keeps in-frame clones and lacks some. Seen here are about 97,000 clones, roughly 80% observed once, and the top ten hold 4% to 5.5%. The chain couples TRBV5-6 to TRBJ1-6, with TRBD1 matching 7 bases. The sample consisted of peripheral blood. This TCR was recovered from a man aged 60 to 69 with acute or convalescent COVID-19. This chain's CDR3 is CASSRGTANNSPLHF. As DNA, the CDR3 is TGTGCCAGCAGCAGAGGGACAGCGAACAATTCACCCCTCCACTTT.